The entry that follows covers one T cell receptor (beta chain) sequence. Its antigen has not been determined. No much larger clonotype is one base removed from it; base qualities were not supplied. CDR1 and CDR2, per the germline V gene, are LGHNA and YNFKEQ. Including the terminal cysteine and phenylalanine, the CDR3 comprises 14 residues. The entry retains the CDR3 DNA only, 42 bases that are in frame from base 1. Relative to germline, V is 4 bases shorter and J is 2 bases shorter, with 10 bases between their ends. The data belong to a study of OX40 agonist ivuxolimab in advanced cancers. For the wider study: Ivuxolimab was a fully human IgG2 agonistic monoclonal antibody targeting the costimulatory receptor OX40 (CD134). Intravenous ivuxolimab was administered to patients every 2 weeks at six dose levels: 0.01, 0.1, 0.3, 1.5, 3 and 10 mg/kg. Among the 50 to 55 dose-escalation patients, approximately 20 had hepatocellular carcinoma, around 15 melanoma, 9 renal cell carcinoma and 9 head and neck cancer. A male proportion of 75% to 85% and a mean age of roughly 58 years, ranging from 23 to 79, were recorded for the dose-escalation cohort. Prior anti-PD-1, anti-PD-L1 or anti-CTLA-4 therapy was permitted, and checkpoint inhibitors had been received by 40% to 50% of dose-escalation patients. Partial responses occurred in three dose-escalation patients: two with cutaneous melanoma and one with hepatocellular carcinoma. The point of sequencing TCRbeta in the periphery was to test whether ivuxolimab changed TCR sequence diversity and drove clonal T-cell expansion. The monotherapy dose-escalation portion (N of about 50 patients) of the phase I ivuxolimab trial is reported in the paper.

Genomic DNA was extracted from sorted cells for sequencing of the TCRbeta CDR3 region. The immunoSEQ Assay was used to sequence the TCRbeta CDR3 regions. Drawn from immuneACCESS, this table holds only the in-frame rearrangements with V and J called that TCRdb kept. Clones are partly lost; checked studies trace under half to an unresolved V gene and leave the rest unexplained. The sample contains 69,000 or so clones, approximately 89% of them found a single time. The ten largest make up approximately 0.5% of the sample. Paper-wide results and their limitations: The antigen specificity of the clonally expanded peripheral T cells was not determined. After ivuxolimab, more expanded clones were found on average in CD8+ T cells than in CD4+ T cells. Low levels of normalized T-cell clonal expansion were also seen in some nonresponding patients. In the 0.1-3.0 mg/kg groups, partial responders had among the lowest normalized peripheral clonal expansion, particularly in CD8+ T cells. Clonal expansion of both CD4+ and CD8+ blood T cells was observed from baseline to week 6 at doses 0.1 to 3.0 mg/kg.

The trial excluded patients who had a history of autoimmune disease or who were on systemic immunosuppression. Peripheral blood for TCR sequencing was collected from all dose cohorts at baseline, on cycle 4 day 1, and on cycle 7 day 1. The samples were drawn from a first-in-human, open-label, multicenter phase I dose-escalation trial of ivuxolimab. The trial enrolled adults with locally advanced or metastatic head and neck squamous cell, hepatocellular, melanoma or renal cell carcinoma. CD4+ and CD8+ T cells were sorted separately from peripheral blood before TCR sequencing. The sequencing here drew on CD4+ or CD8+ T cells sorted from blood, taken in a trial of the OX40 agonist ivuxolimab. The sequence derives from an adult with an advanced solid tumor such as melanoma, head and neck, liver or kidney cancer. The chain uses TRBV4-2 and TRBJ2-3, with the D segment possibly TRBD1 or TRBD2, each aligning over 6 bases. The DNA reads as follows: TGTGCCAGCAGCCCGGGGGCTACCACAGATACGCAGTATTTT. It encodes CASSPGATTDTQYF.